What follows are 6 T cell receptor beta chains derived from one specimen sequenced in a study of identical twins (dated by TCRdb to between 2015 and 2016). Libraries were built with 5' RACE. TCRdb names Illumina HiSeq 2000 as the instrument used. The public reads were run again by TCRdb, first through fastp at Q25 and then through MiXCR, and only productive beta chains were kept. Rows are combined by CDR3 protein, so each entry shows the most common genes and DNA. The sample data list about 490,000 distinct CDR3 sequences, and roughly 15% of these were observed just once. The ten largest clones represent 0.44% of the sample. This same sample was also taken into another study, of yellow fever vaccine responses in identical twins.

Sequencing was done on a sample of CD4+ T cells sorted from blood. Receptors were obtained from a woman in her late teens or twenties in good health.

There are many counts of this clonotype. J is TRBJ1-1 and V is TRBV12-3 or TRBV12-4; D ambiguous. The CDR3 extends over 13 amino acids. Deletions cut 3 bases from V and 2 bases from J, with 7 bases between. In DNA form, the CDR3 reads TGTGCCAGCAGTTTTAAGGTAAACACTGAAGCTTTCTTT. This gives the protein CASSFKVNTEAFF.

This clonotype was counted a few times. V usage is TRBV9 and J usage is TRBJ2-2; 9 bases line up with TRBD2. Germline CDR1 and CDR2: SGDLS and YYNGEE. Unmatched junction bases numbered 5, after V lost 0 bases and J lost 5 bases. The CDR3 consists of 16 residues. CDR3 sequence: CASSVGGLAGTGELFF. The DNA for the CDR3 is TGTGCCAGCAGCGTAGGGGGACTAGCCGGAACCGGGGAGCTGTTTTTT.

This chain uses TRBV24-1 with TRBJ2-5; D gene ambiguous. V lost 4 bases, J lost 1 base, and 9 bases lay in between. This CDR3 is built from 14 residues. Germline V gene data show CDR1 as KGHDR and CDR2 as SFDVKD. This CDR3 is CATSESQVQETQYF. CDR3 sequence (DNA): TGTGCCACCAGTGAGTCTCAGGTCCAAGAGACCCAGTACTTC.

This clonotype occurred a few times. V gene TRBV5-1 combines with J gene TRBJ2-7; 7 nucleotides match TRBD2. After removal of 0 bases from V and 0 bases from J, the junction contained 3 bases not matched to a gene. Germline assignment: CDR1 SGHRS and CDR2 YFSETQ. This CDR3 has 15 amino acids. The CDR3 here is CASSLAGTNSYEQYF. The DNA for the CDR3 is TGCGCCAGCAGCTTGGCCGGGACTAACTCCTACGAGCAGTACTTC.

This clonotype appeared a few times. The rearrangement uses TRBV5-1 and TRBJ2-7; 9 nucleotides align to TRBD2. This CDR3 spans 17 amino acids. V dropped 4 bases and J dropped 1; count of bases not matched to a gene: 12. Germline assignment: CDR1 SGHRS and CDR2 YFSETQ. The CDR3 nucleotides read TGCGCCAGCAGCCTTGGACTCAATAGCGGGAGTTCCTACGAGCAGTACTTC. Translation gives CASSLGLNSGSSYEQYF.

This clonotype appeared many times. The rearrangement links TRBV9 to TRBJ2-1; D is unresolved. V shed 1 base and J shed 0 bases, with 5 bases lying between them. Germline lookup yields CDR1 SGDLS and CDR2 YYNGEE. This CDR3 is built from 14 residues. The CDR3 spells CASSVSGSYNEQFF. CDR3 DNA: TGTGCCAGCAGCGTATCAGGCTCCTACAATGAGCAGTTCTTC.